This entry lists 15 T cell receptor beta chains sequenced from one sample in a study of regulatory T cells in long-lasting Graves disease (dated by TCRdb to 2020 to 2023). Libraries were prepared through multiplex PCR. Reads for this sample came from an Illumina HiSeq 4000. TCR beta libraries were built with iRepertoire HTBI primers and Arm-PCR amplification of CDR3 regions. The public reads were quality trimmed at Q25 with fastp and then assembled into clones with MiXCR by TCRdb, keeping productive beta chains. Rows matching on CDR3 protein sequence are summarized as one entry with the most common DNA and genes. The table for this sample lists 700,000 or so distinct CDR3 sequences; 25% to 30% of them were counted only once. About two fifths of the sample goes to the ten largest clones. This specimen's time point label, interpreted: persistent/refractory GD, antithyroid drugs over 5 years with positive TRAb. RNA was extracted from PBMCs in TRIzol for both TCR sequencing and RNA sequencing.

The sample here was peripheral blood mononuclear cells (PBMCs), taken when the disease was refractory, from a patient treated with antithyroid drugs. The source is a female donor with Graves disease.

This clonotype has ten or more counts. The chain has TRBV2 and TRBJ2-5; D ambiguous. CDR3 length: 13 amino acids. Germline lookup yields CDR1 SNHLY and CDR2 FYNNEI. Deletions cut 6 bases from V and 5 bases from J, with 13 bases between. Here the CDR3 reads CASSASGVETQYF. CDR3 DNA: TGTGCCAGCAGCGCAAGTGGGGTTGAGACCCAGTACTTC.

The chain is built from TRBV9 and TRBJ2-7; tentatively, D is TRBD1 or TRBD2 (5 bases each). The CDR3 is 16 amino acids. With 0 bases removed from V and 6 bases from J, the gap between germline ends came to 19 bases. Germline V CDR1 and CDR2: SGDLS, YYNGEE. In DNA, the CDR3 is TGTGCCAGCAGCGTAGCTCTAACGGGACGCTTGGGCGAGCAGTACTTC. This translates into CASSVALTGRLGEQYF. Full variable domain (rest looked up from reference TRBV9 and TRBJ2-7): DSGVTQTPKHLITATGQRVTLRCSPRSGDLSVYWYQQSLDQGLQFLIQYYNGEERAKGNILERFSAQQFPDLHSELNLSSLELGDSALYFCASSVALTGRLGEQYFGPGTRLTVT.

The V call is TRBV10-1, the J call TRBJ1-1; TRBD1 might be the D (5 bases). Per germline, CDR1 WNHNN and CDR2 SYGVQD (reference sequence). The V and J ends lost 9 bases and 2 bases respectively, with 22 bases between them. CDR3 length: 16 residues. CDR3 region: CARVIPTRTNNTEAFF. CDR3 in DNA: TGCGCCAGAGTGATACCTACCCGGACAAATAACACTGAAGCTTTCTTT.

The chain recombines TRBV30 with TRBJ1-1, with a tentative D call TRBD1 (5 bases). Germline V gives CDR1 GTSNPN, CDR2 SVGIG (reference sequence). The CDR3 length is 15 residues. Trimming cost V 1 base and J 11 bases, with 23 bases left between them. The CDR3 bases are TGTGCCTGGAGTGAGACCGGGACGTCCCCCGGTCGGGCTTTCTTT. Translation: CAWSETGTSPGRAFF.

Notes on this clonotype: A much larger clone sits a single nucleotide away, making a read error possible. In this CDR3 the conserved last residue, phenylalanine or tryptophan, is missing, so a read error is likely. The gene calls are TRBV2 and TRBJ1-2; TRBD1 agrees at 7 bases. CDR3 length: 15 amino acids. Per the germline V gene, CDR1 is SNHLY and CDR2 is FYNNEI. V dropped 1 base and J dropped 5; count of bases not matched to a gene: 7. The CDR3 protein is CASSEVGGAVYGYTL. The CDR3 DNA reads as TGTGCCAGCAGTGAAGTAGGGGGCGCTGTATATGGCTACACCCTC.

The J gene is TRBJ1-1, the V gene TRBV11-1, with TRBD1 matching 7 bases. The CDR3 loop spans 15 amino acids. Germline values: CDR1 SGHAT, CDR2 FQDESV (reference sequence). The V and J ends lost 4 bases and 3 bases, in that order; junction bases with no gene match: 8. CDR3 sequence (DNA): TGTGCCAGCAGCTCAACGGGACAGACTCACACTGAAGCTTTCTTT. Encoded protein: CASSSTGQTHTEAFF.

This clonotype was seen at least ten times. V gene TRBV28 combines with J gene TRBJ1-1; D is ambiguous. The V end lost 6 bases, the J end lost 0 bases, and 17 bases lay between the germline ends. CDR1 and CDR2 (germline): MDHEN, SYDVKM. The CDR3 totals 16 residues. CDR3 region: CASSSALSRLNTEAFF. The CDR3, as DNA: TGTGCCAGCAGCTCCGCCCTGTCTCGGTTGAACACTGAAGCTTTCTTT.

This chain joins TRBV20-1 and TRBJ1-6, with D perhaps matching TRBD1 (5 bases). This CDR3 spans 15 amino acids. The V end lost 1 base, the J end lost 6 bases, and 13 bases lay between the germline ends. Germline lookup yields CDR1 DFQATT and CDR2 SNEGSKA (reference sequence). CDR3 sequence reads: CSARASSGLNSPLHF. The CDR3 region has the DNA TGCAGTGCTAGAGCGTCTTCAGGGCTTAATTCACCCCTCCACTTT.

This clonotype was counted ten times or more. The chain employs TRBV28 and TRBJ1-1; no clear D. There are 14 residues in the CDR3. Trimming left V 6 bases short and J 4 bases short, with 15 bases between. In germline, CDR1 is MDHEN, CDR2 SYDVKM. The CDR3 nucleotides are TGTGCCAGCAGCAAGACCGCGCAGGTCACTGAAGCTTTCTTT. As protein: CASSKTAQVTEAFF.

This clonotype was picked up a small number of times. The rearrangement uses TRBV12-3 or TRBV12-4 and TRBJ1-5, with D unclear. The length of the CDR3 is 13 residues. V was cut by 2 bases and J by 7 bases, with 9 bases left in between. The CDR3 DNA reads TGTGCCAGCAGTTTAAGGTTCCGCCAGCCCCAGCATTTT. Its translation is CASSLRFRQPQHF.

This clonotype showed up just once. The V call is TRBV6-5, the J call TRBJ1-1, with D possibly being TRBD1 (6 bases). Trimming took 2 bases from V and 3 from J, leaving 10 bases between them. This CDR3 has 14 amino acids. Germline loops: CDR1 MNHEY, CDR2 SVGAGI. The CDR3 region is CASSYGQRDTEAFF. The CDR3 DNA reads TGTGCCAGCAGTTACGGACAGAGGGACACTGAAGCTTTCTTT.

The J gene is TRBJ2-5, the V gene TRBV15; TRBD2 is a possible D gene (5 bases). Trimming stripped 6 bases from V and 4 bases from J, with 9 bases between. The germline V gene encodes CDR1 LNHNV and CDR2 YYDKDF (reference sequence). CDR3 length: 12 amino acids. The CDR3 DNA sequence: TGTGCCACCAGGGGAGCCCCAGAGACCCAGTACTTC. Protein product: CATRGAPETQYF.

The chain carries TRBV12-3 or TRBV12-4 and TRBJ1-1; no firm D call. V lost 6 bases to trimming and J lost 9 bases, with 11 bases between them. The CDR3 is made up of 11 amino acids. DNA of the CDR3: TGTGCCAGCAGACAGATGATTAAAGCTTTCTTT. Translated: CASRQMIKAFF.

The chain carries TRBV6-1 and TRBJ1-1; D remains unclear. CDR1 and CDR2 (germline): MNHNS, SASEGT. CDR3 size: 14 residues. V gave up 8 bases and J gave up 0 bases, with 13 bases separating them. For the CDR3, the DNA is TGTGCCAGCTGTAAGGAGGGTTTGAACACTGAAGCTTTCTTT. Protein sequence: CASCKEGLNTEAFF.

CDR3 bases: TGTGCCAGCAGCGTAGCGGGCGGGGGGCTGTACGCTGAAGCTTTCTTT. This codes for CASSVAGGGLYAEAFF. This chain uses TRBV9 with TRBJ1-1; TRBD1 is a possible D gene (6 bases). This CDR3 is 16 amino acids long. Germline values: CDR1 SGDLS, CDR2 YYNGEE. Trimming removed 0 bases from V and 6 bases from J, with 18 bases in between.